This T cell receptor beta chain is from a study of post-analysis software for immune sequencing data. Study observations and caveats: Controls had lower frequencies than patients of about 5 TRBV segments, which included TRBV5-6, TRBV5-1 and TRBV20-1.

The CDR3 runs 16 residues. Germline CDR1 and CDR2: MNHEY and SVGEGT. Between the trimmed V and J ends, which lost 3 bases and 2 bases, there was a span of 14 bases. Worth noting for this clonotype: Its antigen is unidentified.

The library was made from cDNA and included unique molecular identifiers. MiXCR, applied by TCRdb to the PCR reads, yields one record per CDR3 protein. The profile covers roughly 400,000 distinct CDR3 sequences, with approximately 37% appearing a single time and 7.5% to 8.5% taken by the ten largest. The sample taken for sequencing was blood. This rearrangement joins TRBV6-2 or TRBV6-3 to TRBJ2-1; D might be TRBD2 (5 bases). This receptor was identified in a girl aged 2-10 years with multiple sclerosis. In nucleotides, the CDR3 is TGTGCCAGCAGTTATGCAGGACTTATAACCTACAATGAGCAGTTCTTC. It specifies CASSYAGLITYNEQFF.